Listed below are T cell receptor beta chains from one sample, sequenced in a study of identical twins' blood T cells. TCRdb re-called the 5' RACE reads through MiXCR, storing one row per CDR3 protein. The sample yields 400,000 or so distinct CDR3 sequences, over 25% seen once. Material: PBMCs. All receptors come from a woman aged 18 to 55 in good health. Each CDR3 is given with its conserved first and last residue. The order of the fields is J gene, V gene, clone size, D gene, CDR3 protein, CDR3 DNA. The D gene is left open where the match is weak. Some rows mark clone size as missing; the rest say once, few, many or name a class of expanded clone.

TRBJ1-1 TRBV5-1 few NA CASSPPNKWAEAFF TGCGCCAGCAGCCCACCCAACAAATGGGCTGAAGCTTTCTTT
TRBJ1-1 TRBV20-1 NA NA CSAREQGNAEAFF TGCAGCGCTCGAGAACAGGGTAACGCTGAAGCTTTCTTT
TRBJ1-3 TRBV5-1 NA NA CASSLYAGSSGNTIYF TGCGCCAGCAGCTTGTACGCCGGATCCTCTGGAAACACCATATATTTT
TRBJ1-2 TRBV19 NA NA CAGRPNAGINGYTF TGTGCCGGTAGGCCGAATGCAGGGATAAATGGCTACACCTTC
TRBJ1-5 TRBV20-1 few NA CSAWTANNQPQHF TGCAGTGCATGGACAGCCAACAATCAGCCCCAGCATTTT
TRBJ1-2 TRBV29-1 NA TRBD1 CSVETLGQGTGYTF TGCAGCGTTGAAACGCTAGGACAGGGAACTGGCTACACCTTC
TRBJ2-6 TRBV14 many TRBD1 CASSPQGAGANVLTF TGTGCCAGCAGCCCACAGGGGGCTGGGGCCAACGTCCTGACTTTC
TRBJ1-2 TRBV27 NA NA CASSPTPSGSNYGYTF TGTGCCAGCAGTCCAACACCGTCCGGGAGCAACTATGGCTACACCTTC
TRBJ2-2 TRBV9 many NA CASSKQGSGELFF TGTGCCAGCAGCAAACAGGGTTCCGGGGAGCTGTTTTTT
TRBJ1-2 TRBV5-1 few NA CASNPHRVHGYTF TGCGCCAGCAACCCCCACAGGGTTCATGGCTACACCTTC
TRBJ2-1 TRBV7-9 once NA CASSLGAGRLRNEQFF TGTGCCAGCAGCTTAGGGGCAGGGCGATTAAGGAATGAGCAGTTCTTC
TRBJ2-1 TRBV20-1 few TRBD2 CSARGGLEGLAGVNEQFF TGCAGTGCTAGAGGAGGACTTGAGGGACTAGCGGGGGTCAATGAGCAGTTCTTC
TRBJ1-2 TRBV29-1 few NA CSVLEYGYTF TGCAGCGTTCTAGAGTATGGCTACACCTTC
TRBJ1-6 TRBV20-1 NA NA CSASWGGVNSPLHF TGCAGTGCTAGTTGGGGGGGAGTTAATTCACCCCTCCACTTT
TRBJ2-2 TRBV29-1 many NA CSVVQGSGELFF TGCAGCGTCGTACAGGGTTCCGGGGAGCTGTTTTTT
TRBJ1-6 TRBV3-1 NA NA CASSPRGRPNSPLHF TGTGCCAGCAGCCCCAGGGGACGGCCGAATTCACCCCTCCACTTT
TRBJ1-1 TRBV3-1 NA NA CASSQDRGYAFF TGTGCCAGCAGCCAAGATCGGGGGTATGCTTTCTTT
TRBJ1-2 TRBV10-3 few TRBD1 CAANRGGYGYTF TGTGCCGCAAACAGGGGGGGTTATGGCTACACCTTC
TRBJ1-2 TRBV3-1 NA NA CASSQDWNSYGYTF TGTGCCAGCAGCCAAGATTGGAACAGCTATGGCTACACCTTC
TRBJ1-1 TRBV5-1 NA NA CASSKDRTNTEAFF TGCGCCAGCAGCAAAGACAGGACGAACACTGAAGCTTTCTTT
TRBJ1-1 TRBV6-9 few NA CASTVGGRRTEAFF TGTGCCAGCACCGTCGGGGGGCGGCGCACTGAAGCTTTCTTT
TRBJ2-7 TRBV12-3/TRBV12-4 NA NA CASSPDSSYEQYF TGTGCCAGCAGTCCCGACAGCTCCTACGAGCAGTACTTC
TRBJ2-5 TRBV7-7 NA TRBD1 CASSFGTGEETQYF TGTGCCAGCAGCTTCGGGACAGGGGAAGAGACCCAGTACTTC
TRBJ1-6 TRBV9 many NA CASSVFINSPLHF TGTGCCAGCAGCGTTTTTATTAATTCACCCCTCCACTTT
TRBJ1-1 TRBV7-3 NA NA CASSLYQIGTEAFF TGTGCCAGCAGCTTATACCAAATTGGGACTGAAGCTTTCTTT
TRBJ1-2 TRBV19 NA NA CASSKGVLYGYTF TGTGCCAGTAGTAAAGGGGTACTCTATGGCTACACCTTC
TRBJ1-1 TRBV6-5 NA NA CASMSRLNTEAFF TGTGCCAGCATGTCGCGCCTTAACACTGAAGCTTTCTTT
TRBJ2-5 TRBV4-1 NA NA CASSQGGQETQYF TGCGCCAGCAGCCAAGGAGGGCAAGAGACCCAGTACTTC
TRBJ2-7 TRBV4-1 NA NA CASSLHRDTKSREQYF TGCGCCAGCAGCCTGCACCGGGACACCAAATCGAGGGAGCAGTACTTC
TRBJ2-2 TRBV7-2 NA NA CASSLARTNTGELFF TGTGCCAGCAGCTTAGCTAGGACTAACACCGGGGAGCTGTTTTTT
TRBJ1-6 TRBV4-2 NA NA CASSQEVGLASPLHF TGTGCCAGCAGCCAAGAAGTAGGGCTGGCTTCACCCCTCCACTTT
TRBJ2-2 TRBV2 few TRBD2 CASTRELAGNTGELFF TGTGCCAGCACTCGCGAGCTAGCGGGAAACACCGGGGAGCTGTTTTTT
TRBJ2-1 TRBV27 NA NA CASSLLGPYNEQFF TGTGCCAGCAGTCTCTTGGGCCCATACAATGAGCAGTTCTTC
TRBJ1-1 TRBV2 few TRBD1 CASRDRGTEAFF TGTGCCAGCAGAGACAGGGGGACTGAAGCTTTCTTT
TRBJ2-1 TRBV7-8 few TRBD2 CASSLLAGASNEQFF TGTGCCAGCAGCTTACTAGCGGGGGCGAGTAATGAGCAGTTCTTC
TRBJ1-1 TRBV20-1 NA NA CSADSDTEAFF TGCAGTGCTGACTCGGACACTGAAGCTTTCTTT
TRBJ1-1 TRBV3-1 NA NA CASSQDRGLNTEAFF TGTGCCAGCAGCCAAGATCGGGGTTTGAACACTGAAGCTTTCTTT
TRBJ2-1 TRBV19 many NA CASSIGHNEQFF TGTGCCAGTAGTATAGGTCACAATGAGCAGTTCTTC
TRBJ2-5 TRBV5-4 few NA CASSFWGETQYF TGTGCCAGCAGCTTCTGGGGAGAGACCCAGTACTTC
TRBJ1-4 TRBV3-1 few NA CASSQVQTSGNEKLFF TGTGCCAGCAGCCAAGTACAGACTTCGGGGAATGAAAAACTGTTTTTT
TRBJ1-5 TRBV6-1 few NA CASSGGGSNQPQHF TGTGCCAGCAGTGGAGGGGGGAGCAATCAGCCCCAGCATTTT
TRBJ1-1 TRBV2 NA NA CASRSHRERTEAFF TGTGCCAGCAGATCTCACAGGGAAAGAACTGAAGCTTTCTTT
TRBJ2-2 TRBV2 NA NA CASSGWALLNTGELFF TGTGCCAGCAGTGGTTGGGCCCTCCTGAACACCGGGGAGCTGTTTTTT